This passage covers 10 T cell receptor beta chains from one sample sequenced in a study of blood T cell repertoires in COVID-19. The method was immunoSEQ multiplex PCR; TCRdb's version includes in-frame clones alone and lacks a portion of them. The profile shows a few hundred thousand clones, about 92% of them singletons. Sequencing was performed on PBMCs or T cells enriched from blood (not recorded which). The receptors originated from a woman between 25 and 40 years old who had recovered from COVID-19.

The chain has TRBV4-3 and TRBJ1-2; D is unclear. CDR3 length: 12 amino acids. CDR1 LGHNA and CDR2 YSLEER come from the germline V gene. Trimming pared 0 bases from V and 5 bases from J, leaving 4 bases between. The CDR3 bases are TGCGCCAGCAGCCAAGACAGATATGGCTACACCTTC. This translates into CASSQDRYGYTF.

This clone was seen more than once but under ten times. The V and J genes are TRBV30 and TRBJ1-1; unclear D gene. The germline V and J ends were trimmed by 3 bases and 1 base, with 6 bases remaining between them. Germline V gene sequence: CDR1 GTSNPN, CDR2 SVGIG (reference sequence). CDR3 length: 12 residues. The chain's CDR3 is CAWSYPNTEAFF. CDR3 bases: TGTGCCTGGAGCTACCCGAACACTGAAGCTTTCTTT.

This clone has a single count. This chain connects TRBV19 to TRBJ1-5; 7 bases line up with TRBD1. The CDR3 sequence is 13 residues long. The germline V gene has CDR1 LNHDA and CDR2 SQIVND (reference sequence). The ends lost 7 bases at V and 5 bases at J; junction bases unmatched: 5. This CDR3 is CASKDRPYQPQHF. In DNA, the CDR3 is TGTGCCAGTAAGGACAGGCCCTATCAGCCCCAGCATTTT. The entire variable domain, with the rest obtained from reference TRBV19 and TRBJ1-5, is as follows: DGGITQSPKYLFRKEGQNVTLSCEQNLNHDAMYWYRQDPGQGLRLIYYSQIVNDFQKGDIAEGYSVSREKKESFPLTVTSAQKNPTAFYLCASKDRPYQPQHFGDGTRLSIL.

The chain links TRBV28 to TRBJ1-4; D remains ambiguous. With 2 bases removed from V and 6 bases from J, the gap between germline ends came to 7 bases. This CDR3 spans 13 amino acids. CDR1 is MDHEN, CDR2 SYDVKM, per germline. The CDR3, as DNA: TGTGCCAGCAGTTTAATCGGGGATGAAAAACTGTTTTTT. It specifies CASSLIGDEKLFF.

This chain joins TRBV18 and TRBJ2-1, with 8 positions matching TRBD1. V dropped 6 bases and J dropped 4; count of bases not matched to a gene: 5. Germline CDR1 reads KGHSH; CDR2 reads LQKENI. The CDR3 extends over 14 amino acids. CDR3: CASSTDRGYNEQFF. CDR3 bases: TGTGCCAGCTCCACCGACAGGGGATACAATGAGCAGTTCTTC.

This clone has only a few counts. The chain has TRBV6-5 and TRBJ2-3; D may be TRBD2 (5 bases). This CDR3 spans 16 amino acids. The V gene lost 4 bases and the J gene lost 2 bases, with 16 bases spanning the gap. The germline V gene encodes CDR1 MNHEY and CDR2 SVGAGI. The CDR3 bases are TGTGCCAGCAGTTCCCCCTCAGCGGATCTCACAGATACGCAGTATTTT. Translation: CASSSPSADLTDTQYF.

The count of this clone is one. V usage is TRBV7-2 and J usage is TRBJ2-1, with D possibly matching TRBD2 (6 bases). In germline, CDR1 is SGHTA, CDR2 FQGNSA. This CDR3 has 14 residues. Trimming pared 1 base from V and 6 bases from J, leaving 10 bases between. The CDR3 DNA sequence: TGTGCCAGCAGCTTAGTCCTAGCGTCCAATGAGCAGTTCTTC. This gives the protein CASSLVLASNEQFF.

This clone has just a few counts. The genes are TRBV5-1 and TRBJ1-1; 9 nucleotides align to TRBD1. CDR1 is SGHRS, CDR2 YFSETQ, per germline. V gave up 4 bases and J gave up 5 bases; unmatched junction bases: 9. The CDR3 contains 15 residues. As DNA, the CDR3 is TGCGCCAGCAGCAAGGGTGGACAGGGGTGGACTGAAGCTTTCTTT. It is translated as CASSKGGQGWTEAFF.

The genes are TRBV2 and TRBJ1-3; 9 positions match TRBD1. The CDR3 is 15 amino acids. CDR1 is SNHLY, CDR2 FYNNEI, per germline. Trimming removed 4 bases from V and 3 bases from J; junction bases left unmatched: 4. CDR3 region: CASSANRGLGNTIYF. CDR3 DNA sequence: TGTGCCAGCAGTGCGAACAGGGGGCTTGGAAACACCATATATTTT.

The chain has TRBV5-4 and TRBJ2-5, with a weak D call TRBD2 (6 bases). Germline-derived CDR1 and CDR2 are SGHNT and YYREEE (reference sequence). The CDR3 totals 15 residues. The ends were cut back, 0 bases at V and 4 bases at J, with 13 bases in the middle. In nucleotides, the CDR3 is TGTGCCAGCAGCTTGGACCCGGGGGTGGGAGAGACCCAGTACTTC. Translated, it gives CASSLDPGVGETQYF. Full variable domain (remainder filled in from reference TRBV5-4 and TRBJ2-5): ETGVTQSPTHLIKTRGQQVTLRCSSQSGHNTVSWYQQALGQGPQFIFQYYREEENGRGNFPPRFSGLQFPNYSSELNVNALELDDSALYLCASSLDPGVGETQYFGPGTRLLVL.